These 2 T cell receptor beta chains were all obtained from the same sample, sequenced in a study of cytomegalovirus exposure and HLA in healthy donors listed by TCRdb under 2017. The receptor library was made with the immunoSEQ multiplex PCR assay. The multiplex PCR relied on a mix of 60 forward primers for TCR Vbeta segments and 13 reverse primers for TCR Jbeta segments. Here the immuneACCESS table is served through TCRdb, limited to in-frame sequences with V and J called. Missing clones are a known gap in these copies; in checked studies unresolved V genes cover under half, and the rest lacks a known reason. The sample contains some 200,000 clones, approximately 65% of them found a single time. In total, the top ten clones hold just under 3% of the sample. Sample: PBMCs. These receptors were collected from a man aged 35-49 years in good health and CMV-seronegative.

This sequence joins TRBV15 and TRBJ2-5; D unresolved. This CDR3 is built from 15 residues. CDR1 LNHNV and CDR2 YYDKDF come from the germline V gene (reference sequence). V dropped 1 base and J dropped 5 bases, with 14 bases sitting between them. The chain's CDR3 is CATSRGVPLEETQYF. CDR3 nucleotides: TGTGCCACCAGCAGAGGCGTCCCCCTCGAGGAGACCCAGTACTTC.

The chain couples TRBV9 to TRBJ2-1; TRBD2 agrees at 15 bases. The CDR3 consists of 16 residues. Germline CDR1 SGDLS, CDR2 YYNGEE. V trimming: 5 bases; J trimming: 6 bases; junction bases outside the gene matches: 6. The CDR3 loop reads CASSGTSGGRINEQFF. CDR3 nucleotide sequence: TGTGCCAGCAGTGGGACTAGCGGGGGGAGAATCAATGAGCAGTTCTTC.